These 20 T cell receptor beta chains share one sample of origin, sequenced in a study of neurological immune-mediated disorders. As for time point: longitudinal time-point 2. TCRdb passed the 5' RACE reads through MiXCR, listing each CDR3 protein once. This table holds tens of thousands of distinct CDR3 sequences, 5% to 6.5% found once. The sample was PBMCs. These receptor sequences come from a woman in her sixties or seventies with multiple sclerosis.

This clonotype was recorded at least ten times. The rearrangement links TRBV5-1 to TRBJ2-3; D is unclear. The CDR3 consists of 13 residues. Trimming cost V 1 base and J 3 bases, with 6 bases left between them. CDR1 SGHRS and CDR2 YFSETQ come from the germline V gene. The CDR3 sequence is CASSLPTTDTQYF. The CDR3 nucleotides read TGCGCCAGCAGCTTGCCAACGACAGATACGCAGTATTTT.

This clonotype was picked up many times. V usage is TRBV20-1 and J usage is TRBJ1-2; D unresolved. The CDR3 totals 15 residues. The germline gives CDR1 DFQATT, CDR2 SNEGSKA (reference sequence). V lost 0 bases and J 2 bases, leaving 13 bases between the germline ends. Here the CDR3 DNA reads TGCAGTGCTAGAGATGGTCGAGAAGGAAACTATGGCTACACCTTC. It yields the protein CSARDGREGNYGYTF.

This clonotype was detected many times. CDR3 in amino acids: CASSLGLDYEQYF. In nucleotides, the CDR3 is TGTGCCAGCAGCCTAGGACTCGACTACGAGCAGTACTTC. The chain carries TRBV11-2 and TRBJ2-7; possible D gene TRBD2, 5 bases. The V and J ends lost 5 bases and 3 bases respectively, with 11 bases between them. Germline V lookup: CDR1 SGHAT, CDR2 FQNNGV. The CDR3 sequence is 13 residues long.

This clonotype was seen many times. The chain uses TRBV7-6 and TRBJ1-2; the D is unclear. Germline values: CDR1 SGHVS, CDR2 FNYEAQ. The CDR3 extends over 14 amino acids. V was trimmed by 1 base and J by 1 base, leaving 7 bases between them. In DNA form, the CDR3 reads TGTGCCAGCAGCTTAGAACCCCTTAACTATGGCTACACCTTC. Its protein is CASSLEPLNYGYTF.

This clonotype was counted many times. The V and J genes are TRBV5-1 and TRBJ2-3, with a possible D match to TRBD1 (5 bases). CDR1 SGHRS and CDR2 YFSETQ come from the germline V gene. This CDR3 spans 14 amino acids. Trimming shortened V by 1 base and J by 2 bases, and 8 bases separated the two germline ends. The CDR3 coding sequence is TGCGCCAGCAGCTTGCAGGGATCCACAGATACGCAGTATTTT. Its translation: CASSLQGSTDTQYF.

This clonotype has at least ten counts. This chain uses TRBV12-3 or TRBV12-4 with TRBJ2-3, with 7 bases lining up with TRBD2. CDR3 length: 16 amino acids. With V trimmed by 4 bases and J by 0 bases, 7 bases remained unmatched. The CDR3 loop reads CASSSLGGISTDTQYF. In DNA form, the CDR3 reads TGTGCCAGCAGTTCCTTGGGGGGGATAAGCACAGATACGCAGTATTTT.

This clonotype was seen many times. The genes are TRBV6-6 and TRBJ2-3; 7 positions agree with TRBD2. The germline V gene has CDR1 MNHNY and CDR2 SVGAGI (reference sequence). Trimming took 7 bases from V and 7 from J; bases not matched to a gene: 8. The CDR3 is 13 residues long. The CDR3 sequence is CASTPGGRNTQYF. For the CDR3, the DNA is TGTGCCAGCACGCCGGGGGGTAGGAATACGCAGTATTTT.

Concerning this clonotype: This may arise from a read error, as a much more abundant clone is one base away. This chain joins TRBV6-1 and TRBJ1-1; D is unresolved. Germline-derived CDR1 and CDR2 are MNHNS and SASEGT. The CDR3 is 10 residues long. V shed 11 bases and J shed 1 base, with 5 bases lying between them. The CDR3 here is CAGKNTEAFF. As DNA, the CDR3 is TGTGCCGGTAAGAACACTGAAGCTTTCTTT.

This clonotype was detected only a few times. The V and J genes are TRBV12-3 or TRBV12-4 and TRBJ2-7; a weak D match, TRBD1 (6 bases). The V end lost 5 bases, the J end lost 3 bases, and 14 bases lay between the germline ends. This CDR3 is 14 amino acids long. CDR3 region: CASSPTGNSYEQYF. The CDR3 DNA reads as TGTGCCAGCAGTCCCACAGGGAACAGCTACGAGCAGTACTTC.

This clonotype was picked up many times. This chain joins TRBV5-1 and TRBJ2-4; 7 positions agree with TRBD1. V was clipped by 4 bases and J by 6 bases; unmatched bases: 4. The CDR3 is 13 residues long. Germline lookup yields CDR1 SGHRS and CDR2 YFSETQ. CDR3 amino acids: CASSPGQLNIQYF. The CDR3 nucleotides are TGCGCCAGCAGCCCGGGACAGTTAAACATTCAGTACTTC.

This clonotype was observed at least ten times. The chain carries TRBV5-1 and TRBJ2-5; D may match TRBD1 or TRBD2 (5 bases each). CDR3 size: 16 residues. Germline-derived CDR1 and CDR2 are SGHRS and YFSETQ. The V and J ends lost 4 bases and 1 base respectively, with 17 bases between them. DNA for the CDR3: TGCGCCAGCAGCGGGAGCGCTAGGGGTCCCCAAGAGACCCAGTACTTC. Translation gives CASSGSARGPQETQYF.

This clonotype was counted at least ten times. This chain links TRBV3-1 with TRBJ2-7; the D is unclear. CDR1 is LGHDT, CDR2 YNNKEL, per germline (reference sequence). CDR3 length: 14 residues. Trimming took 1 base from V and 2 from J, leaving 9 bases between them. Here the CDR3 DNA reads TGTGCCAGCAGCCAAGGACTTGAAACCTACGAGCAGTACTTC. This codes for CASSQGLETYEQYF.

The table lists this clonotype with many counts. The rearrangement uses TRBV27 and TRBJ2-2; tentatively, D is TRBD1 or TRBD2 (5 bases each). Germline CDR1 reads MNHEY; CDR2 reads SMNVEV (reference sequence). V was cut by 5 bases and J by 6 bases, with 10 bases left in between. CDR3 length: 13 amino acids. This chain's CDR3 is CASSRTGPGELFF. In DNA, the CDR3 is TGTGCCAGCAGTCGGACGGGACCCGGGGAGCTGTTTTTT.

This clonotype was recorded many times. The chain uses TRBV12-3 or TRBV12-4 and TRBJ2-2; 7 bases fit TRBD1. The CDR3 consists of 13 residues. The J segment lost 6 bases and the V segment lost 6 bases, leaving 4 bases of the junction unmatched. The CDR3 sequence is CASSLTGAGELFF. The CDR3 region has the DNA TGTGCCAGCAGCTTAACAGGGGCCGGGGAGCTGTTTTTT.

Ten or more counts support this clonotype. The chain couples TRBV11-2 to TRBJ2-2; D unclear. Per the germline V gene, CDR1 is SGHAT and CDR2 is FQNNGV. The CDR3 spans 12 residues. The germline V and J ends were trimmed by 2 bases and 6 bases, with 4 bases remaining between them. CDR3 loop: CASSLWAGELFF. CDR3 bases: TGTGCCAGCAGCTTATGGGCCGGGGAGCTGTTTTTT.

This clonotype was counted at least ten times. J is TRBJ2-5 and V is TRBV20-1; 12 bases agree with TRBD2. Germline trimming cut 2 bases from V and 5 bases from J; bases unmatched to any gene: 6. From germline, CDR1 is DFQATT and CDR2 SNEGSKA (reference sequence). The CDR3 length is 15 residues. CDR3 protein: CSARILAGGRETQYF. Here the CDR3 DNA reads TGCAGTGCTAGAATCCTAGCGGGGGGGCGGGAGACCCAGTACTTC.

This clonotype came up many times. Here the CDR3 reads CSASGDTANYGYTF. CDR3 bases: TGCAGTGCTAGCGGGGACACAGCAAACTATGGCTACACCTTC. The chain links TRBV20-1 to TRBJ1-2; D is perhaps TRBD1 (6 bases). This CDR3 contains 14 residues. The germline V gene encodes CDR1 DFQATT and CDR2 SNEGSKA (reference sequence). Trimming took 3 bases from V and 2 from J, leaving 13 bases between them.

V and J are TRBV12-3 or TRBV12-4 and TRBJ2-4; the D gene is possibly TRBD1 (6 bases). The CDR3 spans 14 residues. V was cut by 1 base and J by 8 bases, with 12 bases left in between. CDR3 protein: CASSLGRGFDIQYF. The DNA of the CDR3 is TGTGCCAGCAGTTTAGGCAGGGGTTTCGACATTCAGTACTTC.

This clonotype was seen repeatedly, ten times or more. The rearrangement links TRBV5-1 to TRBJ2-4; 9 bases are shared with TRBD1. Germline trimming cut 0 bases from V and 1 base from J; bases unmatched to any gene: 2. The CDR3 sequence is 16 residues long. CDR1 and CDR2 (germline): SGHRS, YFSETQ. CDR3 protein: CASSLGTGEAKNIQYF. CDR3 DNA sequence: TGCGCCAGCAGCTTGGGGACAGGGGAGGCCAAAAACATTCAGTACTTC.

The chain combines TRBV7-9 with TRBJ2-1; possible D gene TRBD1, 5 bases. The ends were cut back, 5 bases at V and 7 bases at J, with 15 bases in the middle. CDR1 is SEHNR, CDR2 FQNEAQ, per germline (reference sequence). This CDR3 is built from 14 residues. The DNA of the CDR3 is TGTGCCAGCAGCACCGGACACCCCCCGAATGAGCAGTTCTTC. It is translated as CASSTGHPPNEQFF. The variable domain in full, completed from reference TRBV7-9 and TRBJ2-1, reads DTGVSQNPRHKITKRGQNVTFRCDPISEHNRLYWYRQTLGQGPEFLTYFQNEAQLEKSRLLSDRFSAERPKGSFSTLEIQRTEQGDSAMYLCASSTGHPPNEQFFGPGTRLTVL.